This TCR beta chain was captured by sequencing in a study of blood T cell repertoires in COVID-19. Study-wide background: COVID-19 samples collected from the United States, Italy and Spain covered acute and convalescent phases. In each case, the material was cDNA or gDNA derived from T cells, B-cell-depleted T cells, or PBMCs.

Authors' processing steps: Amplification of reference gene primers provided the estimated nucleated cell counts. TCRdb's copy holds only in-frame clones and misses some; the assay was immunoSEQ multiplex PCR. V and J calls and clone size are as listed in that table; D and trimming were resolved from the DNA. The sample lists about 210,000 clones; 92% were seen once. This CDR3 is 12 amino acids long. With 2 bases removed from V and 6 bases from J, the gap between germline ends came to 7 bases. Germline CDR1 LNHDA, CDR2 SQIVND (reference sequence). J is TRBJ1-1 and V is TRBV19, with D tentatively TRBD1 (5 bases). The receptor comes from a man aged 25 to 40 with acute or convalescent COVID-19. Sequencing input: peripheral blood. CDR3 in amino acids: CASSIRGAEAFF. Here the CDR3 DNA reads TGTGCCAGTAGTATACGGGGGGCTGAAGCTTTCTTT.